Presented here are 2 T cell receptor beta chains from one specimen sequenced in a study of a mutant IDH1 vaccine in newly diagnosed glioma listed by TCRdb under 2021. The label giving this sample's time point can be read as: baseline, week 1 (first vaccination visit). Explained via the paper, the treatment or condition label denotes: pre-vaccination baseline after standard-of-care therapy. Receptors were amplified or captured by the immunoSEQ multiplex PCR assay. TCRdb carries this immuneACCESS record with in-frame sequences only. Its versions omit some clonotypes, under half of them owing to an unresolved V gene in the studies checked, with the rest unexplained. This sample holds some 59,000 clones; 65% to 85% were observed only once. The ten largest clones take up about a fifth of the sample. The sequencing used PBMCs, collected from a glioma patient treated with radiotherapy, temozolomide or both. The receptors were gathered from a man aged 18 to 30 with glioma.

The chain has TRBV6-1 and TRBJ1-2; D unresolved. V was trimmed by 2 bases and J by 4 bases, leaving 20 bases between them. This CDR3 has 17 residues. Per the germline V gene, CDR1 is MNHNS and CDR2 is SASEGT. This chain's CDR3 is CASSEPRVPSSVYGYTF. CDR3 in DNA: TGTGCCAGCAGTGAACCTCGCGTGCCTTCCTCCGTCTATGGCTACACCTTC.

This clone was found once. V is TRBV6-5 and J is TRBJ2-7; D remains unclear. Germline V gene data show CDR1 as MNHEY and CDR2 as SVGAGI. The CDR3 is 12 amino acids. Deletions cut 5 bases from V and 2 bases from J, with 7 bases between. CDR3 region: CASSRSAYEQYF. Here the CDR3 DNA reads TGTGCCAGCAGTCGGTCGGCCTACGAGCAGTACTTC.